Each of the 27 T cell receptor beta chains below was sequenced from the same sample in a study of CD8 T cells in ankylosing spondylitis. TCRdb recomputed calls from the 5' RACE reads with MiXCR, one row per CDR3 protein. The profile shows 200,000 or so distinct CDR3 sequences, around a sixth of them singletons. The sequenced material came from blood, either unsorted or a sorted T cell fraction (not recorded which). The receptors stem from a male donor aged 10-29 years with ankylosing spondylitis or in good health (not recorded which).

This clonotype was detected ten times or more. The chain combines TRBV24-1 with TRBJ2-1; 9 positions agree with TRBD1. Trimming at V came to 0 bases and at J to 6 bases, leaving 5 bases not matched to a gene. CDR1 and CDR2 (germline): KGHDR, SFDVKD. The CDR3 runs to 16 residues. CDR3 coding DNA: TGTGCCACCAGTGATTTGCATACGGGACAGGGCAATGAGCAGTTCTTC. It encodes CATSDLHTGQGNEQFF.

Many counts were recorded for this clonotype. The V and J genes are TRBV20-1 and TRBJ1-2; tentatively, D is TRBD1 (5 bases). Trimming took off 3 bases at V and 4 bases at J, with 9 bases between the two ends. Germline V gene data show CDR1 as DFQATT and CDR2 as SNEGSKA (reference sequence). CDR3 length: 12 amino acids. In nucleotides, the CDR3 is TGCAGTGCTAGGGGGCTGGGCTATGGCTACACCTTC. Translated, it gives CSARGLGYGYTF.

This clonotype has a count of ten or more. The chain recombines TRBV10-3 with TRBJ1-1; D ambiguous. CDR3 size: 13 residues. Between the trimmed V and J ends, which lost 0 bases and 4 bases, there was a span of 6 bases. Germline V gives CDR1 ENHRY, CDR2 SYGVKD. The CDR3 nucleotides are TGTGCCATCAGTGAGTCCCCGGGCACTGAAGCTTTCTTT. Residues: CAISESPGTEAFF.

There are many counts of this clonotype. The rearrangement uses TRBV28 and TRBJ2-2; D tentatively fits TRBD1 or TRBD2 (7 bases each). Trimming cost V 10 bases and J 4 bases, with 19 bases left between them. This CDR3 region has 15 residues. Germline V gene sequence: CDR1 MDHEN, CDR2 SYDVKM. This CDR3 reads CATRGGGHFTGELFF. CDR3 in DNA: TGTGCCACCAGGGGGGGAGGCCATTTCACCGGGGAGCTGTTTTTT. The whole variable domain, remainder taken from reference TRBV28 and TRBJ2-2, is DVKVTQSSRYLVKRTGEKVFLECVQDMDHENMFWYRQDPGLGLRLIYFSYDVKMKEKGDIPEGYSVSREKKERFSLILESASTNQTSMYLCATRGGGHFTGELFFGEGSRLTVL.

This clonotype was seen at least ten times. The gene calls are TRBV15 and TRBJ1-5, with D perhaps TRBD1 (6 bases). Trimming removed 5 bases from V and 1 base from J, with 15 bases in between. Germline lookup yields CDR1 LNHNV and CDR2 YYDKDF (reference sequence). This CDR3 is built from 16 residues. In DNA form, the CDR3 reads TGTGCCACCAGCGCACTGAGAGGGGGAAGCAATCAGCCCCAGCATTTT. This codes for CATSALRGGSNQPQHF.

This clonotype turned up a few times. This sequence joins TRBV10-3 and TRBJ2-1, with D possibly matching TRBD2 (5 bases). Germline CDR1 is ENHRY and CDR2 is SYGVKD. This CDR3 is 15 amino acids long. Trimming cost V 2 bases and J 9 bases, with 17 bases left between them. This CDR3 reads CAISEVSYGIGEQFF. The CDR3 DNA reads TGTGCCATCAGTGAGGTTTCTTACGGGATCGGTGAGCAGTTCTTC.

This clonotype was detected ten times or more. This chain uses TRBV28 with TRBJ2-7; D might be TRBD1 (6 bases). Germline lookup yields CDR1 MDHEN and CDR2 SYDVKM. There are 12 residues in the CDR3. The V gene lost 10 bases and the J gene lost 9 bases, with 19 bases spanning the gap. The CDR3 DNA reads TGTGCCACCAAGGAGTCAAAAGGGGGGCAGTACTTC. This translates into CATKESKGGQYF. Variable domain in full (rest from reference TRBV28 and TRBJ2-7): DVKVTQSSRYLVKRTGEKVFLECVQDMDHENMFWYRQDPGLGLRLIYFSYDVKMKEKGDIPEGYSVSREKKERFSLILESASTNQTSMYLCATKESKGGQYFGPGTRLTVT.

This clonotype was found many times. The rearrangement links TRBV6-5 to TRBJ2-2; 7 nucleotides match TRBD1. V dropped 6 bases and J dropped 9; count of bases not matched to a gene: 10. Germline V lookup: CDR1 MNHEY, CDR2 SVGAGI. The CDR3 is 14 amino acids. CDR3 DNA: TGTGCCAGCAGCCTAGACAGGGCGGGTCGGGAGCTGTTTTTT. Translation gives CASSLDRAGRELFF.

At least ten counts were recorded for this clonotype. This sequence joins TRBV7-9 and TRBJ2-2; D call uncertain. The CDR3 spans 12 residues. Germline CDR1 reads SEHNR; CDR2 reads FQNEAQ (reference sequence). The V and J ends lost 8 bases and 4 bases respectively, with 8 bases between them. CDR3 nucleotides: TGTGCCAGCCAGACCTTCACCGGGGAGCTGTTTTTT. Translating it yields CASQTFTGELFF.

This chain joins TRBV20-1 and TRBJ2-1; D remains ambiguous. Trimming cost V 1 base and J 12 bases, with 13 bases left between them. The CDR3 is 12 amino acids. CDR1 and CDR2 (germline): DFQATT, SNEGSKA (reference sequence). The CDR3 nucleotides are TGCAGTGCTAGAGGTTTGGGGTCAAGGCAGTTCTTC. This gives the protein CSARGLGSRQFF.

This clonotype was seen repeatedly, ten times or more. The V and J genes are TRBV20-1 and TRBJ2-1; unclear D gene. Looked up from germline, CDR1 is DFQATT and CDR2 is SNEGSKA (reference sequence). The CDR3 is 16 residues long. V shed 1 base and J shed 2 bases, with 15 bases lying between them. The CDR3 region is CSARVSGGLAYNEQFF. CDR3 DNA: TGCAGTGCTAGAGTCTCGGGTGGCCTTGCCTACAATGAGCAGTTCTTC.

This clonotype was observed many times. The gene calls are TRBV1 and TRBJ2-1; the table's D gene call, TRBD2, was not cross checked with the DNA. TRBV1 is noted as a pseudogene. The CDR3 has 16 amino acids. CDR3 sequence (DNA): TGCACCAGCAGCCGGTTAGCGGGAGGAAAGGTAGATGAGCAGTTCTTC. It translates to CTSSRLAGGKVDEQFF.

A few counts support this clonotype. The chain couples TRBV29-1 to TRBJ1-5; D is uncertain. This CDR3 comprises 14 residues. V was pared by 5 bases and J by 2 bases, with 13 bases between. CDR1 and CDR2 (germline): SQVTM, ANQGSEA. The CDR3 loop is CSVLGEGGNQPQHF. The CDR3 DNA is TGCAGCGTTCTTGGGGAGGGTGGCAATCAGCCCCAGCATTTT.

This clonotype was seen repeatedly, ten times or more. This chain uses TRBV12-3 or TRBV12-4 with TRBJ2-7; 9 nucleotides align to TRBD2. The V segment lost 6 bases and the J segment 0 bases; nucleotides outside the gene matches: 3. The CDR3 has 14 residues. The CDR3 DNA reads TGTGCCAGCAGCCGTAGCGGGAGCTCCTACGAGCAGTACGTC. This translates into CASSRSGSSYEQYV.

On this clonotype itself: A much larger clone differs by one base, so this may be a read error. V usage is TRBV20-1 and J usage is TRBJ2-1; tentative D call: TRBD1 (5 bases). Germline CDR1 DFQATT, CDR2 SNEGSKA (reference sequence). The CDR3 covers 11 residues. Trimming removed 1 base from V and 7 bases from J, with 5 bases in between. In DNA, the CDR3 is TGCAGTGCTAGAGGACAGAATGAGCAGTTCTTC. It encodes CSARGQNEQFF.

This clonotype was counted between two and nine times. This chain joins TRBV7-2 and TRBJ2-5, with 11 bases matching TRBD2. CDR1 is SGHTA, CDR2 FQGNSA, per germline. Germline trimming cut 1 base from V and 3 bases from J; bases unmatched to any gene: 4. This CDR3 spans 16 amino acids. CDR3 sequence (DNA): TGTGCCAGCAGCTTAGTCATAGCGGGAGGGGAAGAGACCCAGTACTTC. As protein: CASSLVIAGGEETQYF.

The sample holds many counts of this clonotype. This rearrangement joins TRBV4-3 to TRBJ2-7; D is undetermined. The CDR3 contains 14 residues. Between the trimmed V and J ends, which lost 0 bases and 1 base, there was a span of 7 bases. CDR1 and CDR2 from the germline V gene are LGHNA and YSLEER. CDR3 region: CASSQEARSYEQYF. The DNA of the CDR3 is TGCGCCAGCAGCCAAGAGGCCAGGTCCTACGAGCAGTACTTC.

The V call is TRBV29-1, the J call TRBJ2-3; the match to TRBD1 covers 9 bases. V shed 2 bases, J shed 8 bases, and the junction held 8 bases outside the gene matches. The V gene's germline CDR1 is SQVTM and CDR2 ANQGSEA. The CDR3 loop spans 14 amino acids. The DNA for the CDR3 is TGCAGCGTTGAACGGGACAGGGCGTTCGGTACGCAGTATTTT. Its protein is CSVERDRAFGTQYF.

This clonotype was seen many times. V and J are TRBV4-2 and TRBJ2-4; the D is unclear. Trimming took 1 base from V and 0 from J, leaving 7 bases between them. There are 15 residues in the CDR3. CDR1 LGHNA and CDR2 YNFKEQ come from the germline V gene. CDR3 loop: CASSQGETAKNIQYF. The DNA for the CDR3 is TGTGCCAGCAGCCAAGGGGAAACAGCCAAAAACATTCAGTACTTC.

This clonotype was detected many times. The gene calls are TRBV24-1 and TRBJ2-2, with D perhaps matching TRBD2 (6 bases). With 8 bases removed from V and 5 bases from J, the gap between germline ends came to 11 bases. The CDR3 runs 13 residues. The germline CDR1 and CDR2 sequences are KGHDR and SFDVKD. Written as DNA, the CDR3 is TGTGCCACCAAGCCGGGAGTAACCGGGGAGCTGTTTTTT. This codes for CATKPGVTGELFF.

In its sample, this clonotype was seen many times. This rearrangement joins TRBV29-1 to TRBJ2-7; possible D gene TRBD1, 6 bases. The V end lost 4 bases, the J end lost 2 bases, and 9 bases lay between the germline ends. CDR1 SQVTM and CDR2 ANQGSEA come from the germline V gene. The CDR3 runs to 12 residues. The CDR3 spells CSVGQAAYEQYF. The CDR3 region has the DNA TGCAGCGTTGGACAGGCGGCCTACGAGCAGTACTTC.

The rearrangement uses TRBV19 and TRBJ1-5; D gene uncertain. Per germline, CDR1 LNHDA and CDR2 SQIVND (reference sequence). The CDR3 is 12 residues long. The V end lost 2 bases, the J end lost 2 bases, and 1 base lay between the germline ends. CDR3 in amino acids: CASSIRNQPQHF. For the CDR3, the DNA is TGTGCCAGTAGTATACGCAATCAGCCCCAGCATTTT. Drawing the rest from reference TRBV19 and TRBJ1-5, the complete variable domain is DGGITQSPKYLFRKEGQNVTLSCEQNLNHDAMYWYRQDPGQGLRLIYYSQIVNDFQKGDIAEGYSVSREKKESFPLTVTSAQKNPTAFYLCASSIRNQPQHFGDGTRLSIL.

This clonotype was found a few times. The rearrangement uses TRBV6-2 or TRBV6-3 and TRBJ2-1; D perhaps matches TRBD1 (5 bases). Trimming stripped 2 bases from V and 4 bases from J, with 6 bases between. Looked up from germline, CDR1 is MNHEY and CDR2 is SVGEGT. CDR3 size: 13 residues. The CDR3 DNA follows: TGTGCCAGCAGTTACAACAGGTACAATGAGCAGTTCTTC. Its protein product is CASSYNRYNEQFF.

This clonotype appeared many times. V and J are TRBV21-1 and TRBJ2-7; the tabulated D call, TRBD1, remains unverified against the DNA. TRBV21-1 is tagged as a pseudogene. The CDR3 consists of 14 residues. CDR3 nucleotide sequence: TGTGCCAGCAGCCCCCGGGACGGGTCCTACGAGCAGTACGTC. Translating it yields CASSPRDGSYEQYV.

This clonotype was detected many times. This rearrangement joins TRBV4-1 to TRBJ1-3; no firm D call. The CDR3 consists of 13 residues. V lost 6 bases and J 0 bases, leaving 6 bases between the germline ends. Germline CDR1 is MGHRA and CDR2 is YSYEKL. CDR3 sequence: CASRTSSGNTIYF. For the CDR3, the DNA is TGCGCCAGCAGGACGAGCTCTGGAAACACCATATATTTT.

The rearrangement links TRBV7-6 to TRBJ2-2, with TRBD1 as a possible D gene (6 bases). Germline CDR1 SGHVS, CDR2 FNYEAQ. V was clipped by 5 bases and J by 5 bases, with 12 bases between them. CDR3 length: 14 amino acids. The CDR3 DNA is TGTGCCAGCAGCCCCTTTGACAGGACCGGGGAGCTGTTTTTT. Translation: CASSPFDRTGELFF.

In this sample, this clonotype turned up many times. Here the CDR3 reads CASSLVGNSYEQYV. The CDR3 DNA sequence: TGTGCCAGCAGCTTGGTGGGGAACTCCTACGAGCAGTACGTC. The chain joins TRBV5-5 to TRBJ2-7; D gene unclear. V was clipped by 0 bases and J by 0 bases, with 7 bases between them. Per the germline V gene, CDR1 is SGHKS and CDR2 is YYEKEE (reference sequence). The CDR3 loop spans 14 amino acids.